The source of this TCR beta chain is a study of type 1 regulatory T cells. Germline CDR1 is SGHNT and CDR2 is YYREEE (reference sequence). V dropped 3 bases and J dropped 10; count of bases not matched to a gene: 9. The length of the CDR3 is 13 residues. TCRdb reanalysed the reads using MiXCR and keeps one entry per CDR3 protein. The sample has 60,000 to 70,000 distinct CDR3 sequences, roughly 60% seen once. Of note for this clonotype: Its antigen is as yet unknown.

This receptor was identified in a human donor in good health. The specimen was cultured T cells, either the whole culture or a sorted T cell fraction (not recorded which). Noted subset: Tr1-enriched cell product generated in vitro against host alloantigens. The chain employs TRBV5-4 and TRBJ1-2; 7 nucleotides align to TRBD1. CDR3 residues: CASSSRNRGAYTF. CDR3 nucleotides: TGTGCCAGCAGCTCCCGAAACAGGGGAGCCTACACCTTC.